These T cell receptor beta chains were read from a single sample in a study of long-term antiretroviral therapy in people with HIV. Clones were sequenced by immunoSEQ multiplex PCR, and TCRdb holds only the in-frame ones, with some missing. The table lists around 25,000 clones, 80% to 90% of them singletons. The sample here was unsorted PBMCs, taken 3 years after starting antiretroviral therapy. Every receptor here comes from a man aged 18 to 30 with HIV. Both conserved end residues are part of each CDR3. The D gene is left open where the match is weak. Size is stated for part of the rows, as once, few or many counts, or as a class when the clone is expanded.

CASSVEGRSQETQYF | TGTGCCAGCAGCGTAGAGGGGAGGAGCCAAGAGACCCAGTACTTC | TRBV9 | 15 | . | TRBJ2-5 | .
CASSFGLGANVLTF | TGTGCCAGCAGTTTTGGGCTGGGGGCCAACGTCCTGACTTTC | TRBV6-5 | 14 | once | TRBJ2-6 | .
CASSDGTNTGELFF | TGTGCCAGCAGTGACGGGACAAACACCGGGGAGCTGTTTTTT | TRBV6-4 | 14 | medium-sized | TRBJ2-2 | .
CASSLIGGSTEAFF | TGTGCCAGCAGTTTGATTGGGGGGTCAACTGAAGCTTTCTTT | TRBV28 | 14 | . | TRBJ1-1 | .
CASSSGPPGLASSTDTQYF | TGTGCCAGCAGTTCGGGGCCACCGGGACTAGCATCTAGCACAGATACGCAGTATTTT | TRBV27 | 19 | once | TRBJ2-3 | TRBD2
CASSEIRREKLFF | TGTGCCAGCAGTGAAATTCGGAGAGAAAAACTGTTTTTT | TRBV6-1 | 13 | . | TRBJ1-4 | .
CASSLGGMGGELFF | TGTGCCAGCAGTTTAGGGGGAATGGGCGGGGAGCTGTTTTTT | TRBV27 | 14 | once | TRBJ2-2 | .
CASRPLRANVLTF | TGTGCCAGCAGACCTCTCAGGGCCAACGTCCTGACTTTC | TRBV6-5 | 13 | . | TRBJ2-6 | .
CASSATGALSEAFF | TGTGCCAGCAGCGCCACAGGGGCATTATCAGAAGCTTTCTTT | TRBV5-5 | 14 | . | TRBJ1-1 | TRBD1
CASRRLAGSGTEAFF | TGTGCCAGCAGGAGGTTGGCGGGGTCCGGGACTGAAGCTTTCTTT | TRBV27 | 15 | . | TRBJ1-1 | .
CASSPGHGNTEAFF | TGTGCCAGCAGTCCGGGACATGGGAACACTGAAGCTTTCTTT | TRBV28 | 14 | . | TRBJ1-1 | .
CASSFLRGGSYEQYF | TGTGCCAGCAGCTTTTTACGGGGGGGCTCCTACGAGCAGTACTTC | TRBV7-9 | 15 | once | TRBJ2-7 | TRBD2
CALQGETGNTIYF | TGTGCCTTACAGGGAGAAACTGGAAACACCATATATTTT | TRBV10-3 | 13 | few | TRBJ1-3 | .
CASSSSYGYTF | TGTGCCAGCAGCTCCAGTTATGGCTACACCTTC | TRBV7-9 | 11 | . | TRBJ1-2 | .
CASTTGEGTQYF | TGTGCCAGCACTACAGGGGAGGGGACCCAGTACTTC | TRBV27 | 12 | . | TRBJ2-5 | .
CASRVDQETQYF | TGCGCCAGCAGAGTGGACCAAGAGACCCAGTACTTC | TRBV5-1 | 12 | . | TRBJ2-5 | .
CASSRERTIEAFF | TGTGCCAGCTCGAGGGAGCGAACAATTGAAGCTTTCTTT | TRBV2 | 13 | . | TRBJ1-1 | .
CSVGDGDQPQHF | TGCAGCGTTGGAGATGGAGATCAGCCCCAGCATTTT | TRBV29-1 | 12 | . | TRBJ1-5 | .
CASTTPVGNEQYF | TGTGCCAGCACGACGCCCGTGGGGAACGAGCAGTACTTC | TRBV28 | 13 | . | TRBJ2-7 | .
CASSFDIRAGRNQPQHF | TGTGCCAGCAGTTTCGATATCCGGGCAGGACGGAATCAGCCCCAGCATTTT | TRBV28 | 17 | . | TRBJ1-5 | .
CASSPRGQGEFIVRAFF | TGCGCCAGCAGCCCAAGGGGACAGGGAGAGTTTATTGTGCGAGCTTTCTTT | TRBV5-1 | 17 | . | TRBJ1-1 | TRBD1
CASSIQRNTEAFF | TGTGCCAGCAGCATACAAAGGAACACTGAAGCTTTCTTT | TRBV7-9 | 13 | . | TRBJ1-1 | .
CASSNDTEYLEAFF | TGTGCCAGCAGCAACGACACGGAGTACCTTGAAGCTTTCTTT | TRBV7-2 | 14 | . | TRBJ1-1 | .
CASRTGTDYNEQFF | TGTGCCAGCAGAACCGGGACAGATTACAATGAGCAGTTCTTC | TRBV6-5 | 14 | . | TRBJ2-1 | TRBD1
CAWSREANSPLHF | TGTGCCTGGTCCAGGGAGGCCAATTCACCCCTCCACTTT | TRBV30 | 13 | . | TRBJ1-6 | .
CSVGQGLDQPQHF | TGCAGCGTGGGACAGGGGCTAGATCAGCCCCAGCATTTT | TRBV29-1 | 13 | . | TRBJ1-5 | TRBD1
CASSLAAGEQETQYF | TGCGCCAGCAGCTTGGCGGCGGGGGAACAAGAGACCCAGTACTTC | TRBV5-1 | 15 | . | TRBJ2-5 | TRBD2
CASSLTGKPENFFF | TGTGCCAGCAGTCTCACAGGGAAACCCGAAAACTTCTTCTTT | TRBV27 | 14 | . | TRBJ1-1 | .
CASSLVGDHEQYF | TGCGCCAGCAGCTTGGTGGGGGACCACGAGCAGTACTTC | TRBV5-1 | 13 | . | TRBJ2-7 | .
CASSQAVGPGANEKLFF | TGCGCCAGCAGCCAAGCGGTGGGGCCTGGAGCTAATGAAAAACTGTTTTTT | TRBV4-1 | 17 | once | TRBJ1-4 | .
CASSSGLAGDNEQFF | TGTGCCAGCTCAAGCGGACTAGCGGGGGACAATGAGCAGTTCTTC | TRBV18 | 15 | . | TRBJ2-1 | TRBD2
CASSYGGDEQFF | TGTGCCAGCAGTTACGGGGGCGATGAGCAGTTCTTC | TRBV6-6 | 12 | . | TRBJ2-1 | .
CASSSSGGYNEQFF | TGTGCCAGCTCCAGTAGCGGGGGCTACAATGAGCAGTTCTTC | TRBV27 | 14 | once | TRBJ2-1 | TRBD2
CASSGTRTGRSYEQYF | TGTGCCAGCAGCGGAACAAGGACAGGACGATCCTACGAGCAGTACTTC | TRBV9 | 16 | . | TRBJ2-7 | TRBD1
CASSRLALYEQYF | TGTGCCAGCAGTCGACTAGCACTGTACGAGCAGTACTTC | TRBV6-6 | 13 | . | TRBJ2-7 | TRBD2
CASSPGDTEAFF | TGCGCCAGCAGCCCGGGGGACACTGAAGCTTTCTTT | TRBV10-2 | 12 | . | TRBJ1-1 | .
CASSGWDTSTGELFF | TGTGCCAGCAGCGGATGGGACACTTCAACCGGGGAGCTGTTTTTT | TRBV5-6 | 15 | . | TRBJ2-2 | .
CASSQGAVGYTF | TGTGCCAGCAGCCAGGGGGCGGTTGGCTACACCTTC | TRBV28 | 12 | . | TRBJ1-2 | TRBD1
CASSSGQGQYGYTF | TGTGCCAGCAGCTCCGGACAGGGGCAGTATGGCTACACCTTC | TRBV7-8 | 14 | . | TRBJ1-2 | TRBD1
CASSLHGSNTGELFF | TGTGCCAGCAGCTTACACGGTTCGAACACCGGGGAGCTGTTTTTT | TRBV11-3 | 15 | once | TRBJ2-2 | .